These 5 T cell receptor beta chains came from one sample sequenced in a study of cytomegalovirus exposure and HLA in healthy donors (dated by TCRdb to the late 2010s). Libraries were constructed by the immunoSEQ multiplex PCR assay. For the multiplex PCR, a mixture combining 60 forward primers for TCR Vbeta segments and 13 reverse primers for TCR Jbeta segments was used. Entries here come from immuneACCESS through TCRdb and include only in-frame sequences with V and J called. Some clones fail to appear in such tables; in the studies checked, an unresolved V gene covers under half of the shortfall, and the cause of the remainder is unknown. Within this sample are some 120,000 clones, with around three quarters of them counted one time only. The ten top clones hold 3.5% to 5% of the sample. Sequencing was done on a sample of PBMCs. The receptors were sampled from a man younger than 40 in good health and CMV-seropositive.

The rearrangement links TRBV7-3 to TRBJ2-1; tentatively, D is TRBD2 (5 bases). CDR1 is SGHTA and CDR2 is FQGTGA in the germline V gene. The V end lost 4 bases, the J end lost 7 bases, and 11 bases lay between the germline ends. This CDR3 is 13 amino acids long. CDR3 loop: CASSSGMGNEQFF. In nucleotides, the CDR3 is TGTGCCAGCAGCTCCGGGATGGGGAATGAGCAGTTCTTC.

V gene TRBV7-6 combines with J gene TRBJ2-1; 13 bases fit TRBD2. V shed 4 bases, J shed 9 bases, and the junction held 6 bases outside the gene matches. Germline V gives CDR1 SGHVS, CDR2 FNYEAQ. The CDR3 has 15 residues. CDR3 sequence (DNA): TGTGCCAGCAGCTCGGGACTAGCGGGACGTGGTGAGCAGTTCTTC. This translates into CASSSGLAGRGEQFF.

A note on this clone: This specimen includes other DNA sequences encoding the same CDR3. The chain couples TRBV2 to TRBJ1-3; D remains unclear. V was trimmed by 3 bases and J by 0 bases, leaving 6 bases between them. The CDR3 has 14 amino acids. CDR1 SNHLY and CDR2 FYNNEI come from the germline V gene. CDR3 DNA sequence: TGTGCCAGCAGTGACAGAGGCTCTGGAAACACCATATATTTT. Translation: CASSDRGSGNTIYF. The variable domain in full, with the rest retrieved from reference TRBV2 and TRBJ1-3, is EPEVTQTPSHQVTQMGQEVILRCVPISNHLYFYWYRQILGQKVEFLVSFYNNEISEKSEIFDDQFSVERPDGSNFTLKIRSTKLEDSAMYFCASSDRGSGNTIYFGEGSWLTVV.

The chain is built from TRBV6-5 and TRBJ1-6; 7 bases fit TRBD1. Per the germline V gene, CDR1 is MNHEY and CDR2 is SVGAGI. The CDR3 runs to 14 residues. J lost 10 bases, V lost 5 bases, and 8 bases had no gene match. CDR3 protein: CASSPGGRRSPLHF. The DNA of the CDR3 is TGTGCCAGCAGTCCAGGGGGAAGGAGGTCACCCCTCCACTTT.

V usage is TRBV4-3 and J usage is TRBJ2-1, with 9 bases matching TRBD2. The V gene end was trimmed by 0 bases and the J gene end by 10 bases; junction bases not matched to a gene: 13. The CDR3 sequence is 17 residues long. Germline V gene sequence: CDR1 LGHNA, CDR2 YSLEER. In nucleotides, the CDR3 is TGCGCCAGCAGCCAAGATCCTGGAGTAGCGGGAGTCCTGGAGCAGTTCTTC. Amino acid sequence: CASSQDPGVAGVLEQFF.